This T cell receptor beta chain was sequenced for a study of beta chain features in type 1 diabetes. Study overall: Regarding age, gender and cell yields, patients proved similar to healthy donors. Broader study findings: In comparison with healthy donors, patients had naive, central memory and Treg TCRB repertoires that appeared more similar.

The collection from each donor was one heparinised blood draw averaging around 100 mL. Each population that was sorted was more than 95% pure. This clone was observed a few times. The antigen is undetermined. The authors reverse transcribed all of the isolated RNA, so sequencing captured expressed TCRB transcripts. Libraries were prepared by immunoSEQ multiplex PCR; TCRdb keeps only in-frame clonotypes and omits some of them. The sample records roughly 450,000 clones, 11% to 15% being singletons. Germline V gene sequence: CDR1 GTSNPN, CDR2 SVGIG (reference sequence). This CDR3 has 12 amino acids. V dropped 4 bases and J dropped 10 bases, with 16 bases sitting between them.

Material: naive CD4+ T cells from blood. The sequence was obtained from a young man in good health. The rearrangement joins TRBV30 to TRBJ1-1, with unresolved D. CDR3 amino acids: CAWISATQSAFF. CDR3 bases: TGTGCCTGGATCTCGGCAACCCAGTCAGCTTTCTTT.